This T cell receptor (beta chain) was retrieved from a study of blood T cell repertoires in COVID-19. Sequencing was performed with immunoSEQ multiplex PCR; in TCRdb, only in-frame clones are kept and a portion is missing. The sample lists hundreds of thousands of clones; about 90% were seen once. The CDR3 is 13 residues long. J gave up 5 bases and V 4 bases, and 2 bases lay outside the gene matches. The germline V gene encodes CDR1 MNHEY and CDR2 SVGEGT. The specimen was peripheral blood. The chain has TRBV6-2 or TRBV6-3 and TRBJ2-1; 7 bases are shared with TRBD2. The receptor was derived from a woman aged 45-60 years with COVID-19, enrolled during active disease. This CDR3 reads CASSLLANNEQFF. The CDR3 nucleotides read TGTGCCAGCAGTTTACTAGCGAACAATGAGCAGTTCTTC.